The entry that follows covers one T cell receptor (beta chain) sequence. The sample is drawn from a study of blood T cells in healthy people across ages. Across the whole study: The template switching approach captured approximately one barcoded beta molecule for every two T cells.

CDR1 and CDR2 (germline): SEHNR, FQNEAQ (reference sequence). CDR3 size: 14 residues. Around 10 milliliters of peripheral blood were drawn from each donor. PCR was performed a second time for about 6 to 12 cycles using a sample-barcoded 5' primer and a J-beta primer mix. TCRdb re-called the 5' RACE reads through MiXCR, storing one row per CDR3 protein. Of about 800,000 distinct CDR3 sequences in the sample, roughly 25% were seen once. These data also formed part of another study, on T cells of mothers and their children. That work contributes: The output of TCR recombination is shaped by thymic selection similarly in related and unrelated pairs.

The origin of this receptor is a boy between 10 and 17 years old in good health. Sequencing was carried out using blood. This chain uses TRBV7-9 with TRBJ2-5; D tentatively reads TRBD1 or TRBD2 (6 bases each). The last part of the DNA fits TRBJ2-7 better; the J call may be wrong. CDR3 sequence: CASSPGADSYEQYF. In DNA form, the CDR3 reads TGTGCCAGCAGTCCGGGGGCGGACTCCTACGAGCAGTACTTC.